This T cell receptor beta chain is drawn from a study of CD8+CD57+ T cells in acquired aplastic anemia. Study-level background: Sorted CD4+ and CD8+ cell DNA averaged roughly 3.2 ug.

Study-wide results and caveats: Patients and controls were not found to differ significantly in CD8+ Simpson's diversity.

This clonotype was recorded many times. Its antigen is unknown. The CDR3 is 13 residues long. Germline V CDR1 and CDR2: MNHEY, SMNVEV (reference sequence). With V trimmed by 0 bases and J by 5 bases, 1 base remained unmatched. All patients picked for sequencing had shown, by flow cytometry, an expansion of CD8+CD57+ cells. By the time of blood sampling, patients had still received no therapy. Genomic DNA acted as the template from which TCR beta VDJ combination and CDR3 sequence profiling were carried out. TCRdb reprocessed the reads via MiXCR and lists one record per CDR3 protein. The top ten clones hold about an eighth of a sample with about 150,000 distinct CDR3 sequences, about 48% of them seen once.

V gene TRBV27 combines with J gene TRBJ2-7; TRBD1 matches at 7 bases. The sequencing sample was made of sorted CD4+, CD8+, or CD8+CD57+ T cells (not recorded which) from PBMCs. The sequence derives from a human donor with aplastic anemia. The DNA for the CDR3 is TGTGCCAGCAGTTTATCCACAGGGGACGAGCAGTACTTC. It encodes CASSLSTGDEQYF.